What follows are 20 T cell receptor beta chains derived from one specimen sequenced in a study of OX40 agonist ivuxolimab in advanced cancers. TCRdb's table, derived via immunoSEQ multiplex PCR, lists solely in-frame clones and lacks some. The top ten clones hold roughly a fifth of a sample with about 59,000 clones, 90% to 95% of them seen once. The sample was CD4+ or CD8+ T cells sorted from blood, taken in a trial of the OX40 agonist ivuxolimab. Every receptor here comes from an adult with an advanced solid tumor such as melanoma, head and neck, liver or kidney cancer.

This chain connects TRBV7-9 to TRBJ2-7; D gene ambiguous. Germline lookup yields CDR1 SEHNR and CDR2 FQNEAQ (reference sequence). The CDR3 runs to 15 residues. V was cut by 1 base and J by 0 bases, with 10 bases left in between. The CDR3 loop reads CASSLVLYSSYEQYF. The CDR3 DNA follows: TGTGCCAGCAGCTTAGTTCTATACAGCTCCTACGAGCAGTACTTC. The whole variable domain, filled in from reference TRBV7-9 and TRBJ2-7, reads DTGVSQNPRHKITKRGQNVTFRCDPISEHNRLYWYRQTLGQGPEFLTYFQNEAQLEKSRLLSDRFSAERPKGSFSTLEIQRTEQGDSAMYLCASSLVLYSSYEQYFGPGTRLTVT.

The chain combines TRBV27 with TRBJ2-5, with 7 bases fitting TRBD2. Trimming cost V 2 bases and J 7 bases; bases outside gene matches: 7. Per germline, CDR1 MNHEY and CDR2 SMNVEV (reference sequence). This CDR3 is 14 amino acids long. The CDR3 DNA reads TGTGCCAGCAGTTTAGGCACACCGGGGGGGACCCAGTACTTC. Encoded protein: CASSLGTPGGTQYF.

This clone was observed a handful of times. This rearrangement joins TRBV25-1 to TRBJ2-7; 7 positions match TRBD2. Germline V gene sequence: CDR1 MGHDK, CDR2 SYGVNS. The CDR3 runs to 14 residues. Trimming took 5 bases from V and 5 from J; bases not matched to a gene: 9. Here the CDR3 DNA reads TGTGCCAGCAGTCCGGTAGGACTAGGACACGAGCAGTACTTC. Its protein product is CASSPVGLGHEQYF.

The rearrangement joins TRBV18 to TRBJ2-7; D ambiguous. V was cut by 3 bases and J by 0 bases, with 6 bases left in between. The germline CDR1 and CDR2 sequences are KGHSH and LQKENI. The CDR3 runs to 13 residues. CDR3 coding DNA: TGTGCCAGCTCACCCCCTTCCTCCTACGAGCAGTACTTC. It codes for CASSPPSSYEQYF.

J is TRBJ2-5 and V is TRBV5-4, with TRBD2 matching over 10 bases. The ends lost 1 base at V and 1 base at J; junction bases unmatched: 4. CDR3 length: 16 amino acids. From germline, CDR1 is SGHNT and CDR2 YYREEE (reference sequence). CDR3 DNA sequence: TGTGCCAGCAGCTTGTGGCTAGCGGGAGTCCAAGAGACCCAGTACTTC. This codes for CASSLWLAGVQETQYF.

The chain joins TRBV28 to TRBJ2-1; 12 bases line up with TRBD1. Germline assignment: CDR1 MDHEN and CDR2 SYDVKM. CDR3 size: 19 residues. V shed 5 bases, J shed 5 bases, and the junction held 16 bases outside the gene matches. This CDR3 is CASSLKLSGTGGYHNEQFF. In DNA, the CDR3 is TGTGCCAGCAGTCTAAAGCTTTCCGGGACAGGGGGCTACCACAATGAGCAGTTCTTC.

The rearrangement uses TRBV10-2 and TRBJ1-1; TRBD1 might be the D (6 bases). V was cut by 3 bases and J by 10 bases, with 15 bases left in between. In germline, CDR1 is WSHSY, CDR2 SAAADI. The CDR3 is made up of 13 amino acids. The CDR3 DNA is TGCGCCAGCAGTGATCTAGGGGGTCAAGGAGCTTTCTTT. Amino acid sequence: CASSDLGGQGAFF.

The CDR3 bases are TGTGCCAGTACCCCCCTTATGGACAGGCCAGGAGGCCTTAATGAAAAACTGTTTTTT. It yields the protein CASTPLMDRPGGLNEKLFF. The chain has TRBV19 and TRBJ1-4, with 7 positions matching TRBD1. The germline gives CDR1 LNHDA, CDR2 SQIVND (reference sequence). The CDR3 spans 19 residues. V was pared by 7 bases and J by 4 bases, with 21 bases of the junction left unmatched.

J is TRBJ2-7 and V is TRBV7-6, with TRBD2 matching 8 bases. The CDR3 loop spans 16 amino acids. V was pared by 5 bases and J by 3 bases, with 12 bases of the junction left unmatched. Germline values: CDR1 SGHVS, CDR2 FNYEAQ. The CDR3 nucleotides read TGTGCCAGCAGCCCCAGGGGACGGGAGGGCCGCTACGAGCAGTACTTC. Amino acids: CASSPRGREGRYEQYF.

This chain connects TRBV27 to TRBJ2-7; D unclear. The germline V and J ends were trimmed by 0 bases and 3 bases, with 6 bases remaining between them. The V gene's germline CDR1 is MNHEY and CDR2 SMNVEV (reference sequence). The CDR3 totals 13 residues. The CDR3 loop reads CASSLSEHYEQYF. CDR3 DNA: TGTGCCAGCAGTTTATCGGAACACTACGAGCAGTACTTC.

The chain joins TRBV20-1 to TRBJ2-3, with D hard to call. With 1 base removed from V and 4 bases from J, the gap between germline ends came to 3 bases. Per the germline V gene, CDR1 is DFQATT and CDR2 is SNEGSKA (reference sequence). The CDR3 runs 11 residues. The CDR3 is CSARVSDTQYF. CDR3 DNA: TGCAGTGCTAGAGTATCAGATACGCAGTATTTT.

J is TRBJ2-7 and V is TRBV2, with TRBD1 identical over 8 bases. After removal of 5 bases from V and 0 bases from J, the junction contained 12 bases not matched to a gene. The CDR3 contains 17 residues. CDR1 and CDR2 from the germline V gene are SNHLY and FYNNEI. The CDR3 reads CASSPPTGQGYSYEQYF. CDR3 in DNA: TGTGCCAGCAGTCCCCCTACCGGACAGGGTTACTCCTACGAGCAGTACTTC.

V and J are TRBV27 and TRBJ2-7; D gene unclear. V dropped 0 bases and J dropped 4 bases, with 16 bases sitting between them. The CDR3 runs to 16 residues. CDR1 is MNHEY, CDR2 SMNVEV, per germline (reference sequence). The CDR3 nucleotides are TGTGCCAGCAGTTTATCGCGGCCCACCCTGGGTTACGAGCAGTACTTC. This codes for CASSLSRPTLGYEQYF.

V is TRBV11-3 and J is TRBJ2-1; D is undetermined. V was cut by 6 bases and J by 0 bases, with 18 bases left in between. CDR1 is SGHNT and CDR2 is YENEEA in the germline V gene. The CDR3 has 17 amino acids. The CDR3 sequence is CASSLDAETYSYNEQFF. The CDR3 region has the DNA TGTGCCAGCAGTTTGGACGCCGAGACTTACTCCTACAATGAGCAGTTCTTC.

The genes are TRBV28 and TRBJ2-1; TRBD2 matches at 7 bases. Germline CDR1 reads MDHEN; CDR2 reads SYDVKM. V was clipped by 5 bases and J by 2 bases; unmatched bases: 12. The CDR3 covers 17 residues. DNA for the CDR3: TGTGCCAGCAGTCCATACAAACTAGCGTTGCCCTACAATGAGCAGTTCTTC. It is translated as CASSPYKLALPYNEQFF.

The chain is built from TRBV27 and TRBJ2-7, with 7 bases fitting TRBD2. Germline loops: CDR1 MNHEY, CDR2 SMNVEV (reference sequence). The junction had 8 bases not matched to a gene; V was cut back by 2 bases and J by 4 bases. CDR3 length: 15 amino acids. The CDR3 coding sequence is TGTGCCAGCAGTTTACTACCAGCGGGAAGTTACGAGCAGTACTTC. Translating it yields CASSLLPAGSYEQYF.

The chain combines TRBV5-1 with TRBJ2-7; a possible D gene is TRBD2 (5 bases). V shed 0 bases and J shed 3 bases, with 10 bases lying between them. CDR3 length: 14 residues. CDR1 SGHRS and CDR2 YFSETQ come from the germline V gene. The CDR3, as DNA: TGCGCCAGCAGCTTGGCCGGGGAAAGCTACGAGCAGTACTTC. The encoded protein is CASSLAGESYEQYF. Based on the CDR3 plus reference TRBV5-1 and TRBJ2-7, the full variable domain is KAGVTQTPRYLIKTRGQQVTLSCSPISGHRSVSWYQQTPGQGLQFLFEYFSETQRNKGNFPGRFSGRQFSNSRSEMNVSTLELGDSALYLCASSLAGESYEQYFGPGTRLTVT.

CDR3 protein: CASSWSSYEQYF. The CDR3 DNA reads TGTGCCAGCAGCTGGAGCTCCTACGAGCAGTACTTC. The genes are TRBV11-2 and TRBJ2-7; D call uncertain. The V gene's germline CDR1 is SGHAT and CDR2 FQNNGV. V lost 4 bases, J lost 0 bases, and 4 bases lay in between. The CDR3 has 12 residues.

The rearrangement uses TRBV6-5 and TRBJ2-5; D may match TRBD1 or TRBD2 (7 bases each). V was trimmed by 3 bases and J by 4 bases, leaving 15 bases between them. Germline V lookup: CDR1 MNHEY, CDR2 SVGAGI. The CDR3 has 15 amino acids. CDR3 sequence: CASSYEAGGGETQYF. CDR3 in DNA: TGTGCCAGCAGTTATGAGGCAGGGGGGGGAGAGACCCAGTACTTC.

The gene calls are TRBV6-1 and TRBJ1-5, with D tentatively TRBD1 (6 bases). The CDR3 length is 15 residues. Germline-derived CDR1 and CDR2 are MNHNS and SASEGT. The V end was cut by 2 bases, the J end by 1 base, with 9 bases between. The chain's CDR3 is CASSELGASNQPQHF. The CDR3 bases are TGTGCCAGCAGTGAATTGGGGGCGAGCAATCAGCCCCAGCATTTT.